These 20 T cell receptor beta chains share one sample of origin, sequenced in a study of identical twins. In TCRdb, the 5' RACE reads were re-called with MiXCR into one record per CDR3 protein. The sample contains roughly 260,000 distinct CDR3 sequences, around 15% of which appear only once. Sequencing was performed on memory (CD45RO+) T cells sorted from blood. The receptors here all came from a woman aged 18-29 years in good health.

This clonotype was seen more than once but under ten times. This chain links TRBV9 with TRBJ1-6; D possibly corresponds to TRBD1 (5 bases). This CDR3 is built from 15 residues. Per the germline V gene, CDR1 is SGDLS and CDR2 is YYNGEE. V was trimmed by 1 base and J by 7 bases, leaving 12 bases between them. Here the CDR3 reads CASSVIDSPNSPLHF. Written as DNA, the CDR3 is TGTGCCAGCAGCGTAATAGACAGCCCCAATTCACCCCTCCACTTT. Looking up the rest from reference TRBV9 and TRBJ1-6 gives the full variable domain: DSGVTQTPKHLITATGQRVTLRCSPRSGDLSVYWYQQSLDQGLQFLIQYYNGEERAKGNILERFSAQQFPDLHSELNLSSLELGDSALYFCASSVIDSPNSPLHFGNGTRLTVT.

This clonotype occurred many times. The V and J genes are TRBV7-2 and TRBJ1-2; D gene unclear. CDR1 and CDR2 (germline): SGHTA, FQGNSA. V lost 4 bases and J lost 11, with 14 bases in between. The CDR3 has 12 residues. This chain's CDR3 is CASSWGSRAYTF. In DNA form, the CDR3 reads TGTGCCAGCAGCTGGGGAAGTCGAGCGTACACCTTC.

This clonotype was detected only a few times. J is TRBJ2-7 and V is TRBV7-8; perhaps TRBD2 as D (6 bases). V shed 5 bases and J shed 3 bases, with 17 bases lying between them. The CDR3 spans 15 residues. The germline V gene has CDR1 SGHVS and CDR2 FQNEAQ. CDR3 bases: TGTGCCAGCAGCCCGGGACTTTCAGAATTCTACGAGCAGTACTTC. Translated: CASSPGLSEFYEQYF. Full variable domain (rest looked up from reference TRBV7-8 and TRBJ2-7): GAGVSQSPRYKVAKRGQDVALRCDPISGHVSLFWYQQALGQGPEFLTYFQNEAQLDKSGLPSDRFFAERPEGSVSTLKIQRTQQEDSAVYLCASSPGLSEFYEQYFGPGTRLTVT.

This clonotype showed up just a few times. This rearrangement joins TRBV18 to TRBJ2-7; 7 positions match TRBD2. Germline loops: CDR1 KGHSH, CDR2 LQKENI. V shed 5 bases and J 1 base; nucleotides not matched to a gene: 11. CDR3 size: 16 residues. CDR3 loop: CASSGRGGVSSYEQYF. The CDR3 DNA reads TGTGCCAGCTCAGGGAGGGGCGGGGTTTCGTCCTACGAGCAGTACTTC.

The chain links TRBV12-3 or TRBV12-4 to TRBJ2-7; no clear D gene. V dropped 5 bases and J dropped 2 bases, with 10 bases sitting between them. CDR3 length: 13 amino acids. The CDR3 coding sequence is TGTGCCAGCAGTAAATCCAGTCCCTACGAGCAGTACTTC. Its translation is CASSKSSPYEQYF.

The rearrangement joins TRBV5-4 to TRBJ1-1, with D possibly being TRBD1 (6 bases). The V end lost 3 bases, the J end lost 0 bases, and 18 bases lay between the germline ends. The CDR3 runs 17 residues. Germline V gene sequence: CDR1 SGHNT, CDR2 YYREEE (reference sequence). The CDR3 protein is CASSSGGGGYMNTEAFF. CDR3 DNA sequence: TGTGCCAGCAGCTCTGGAGGGGGGGGTTATATGAACACTGAAGCTTTCTTT.

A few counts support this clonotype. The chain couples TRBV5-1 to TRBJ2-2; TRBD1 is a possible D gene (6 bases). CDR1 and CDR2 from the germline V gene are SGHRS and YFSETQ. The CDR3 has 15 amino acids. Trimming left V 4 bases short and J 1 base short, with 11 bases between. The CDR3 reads CASSVGRGNTGELFF. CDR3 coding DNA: TGCGCCAGCAGCGTAGGCAGGGGGAACACCGGGGAGCTGTTTTTT.

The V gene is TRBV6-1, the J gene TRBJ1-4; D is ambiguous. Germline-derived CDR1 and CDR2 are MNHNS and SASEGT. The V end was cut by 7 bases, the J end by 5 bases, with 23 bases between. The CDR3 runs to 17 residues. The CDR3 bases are TGTGCCAGCACGTGGGCCCTCCGGACCGACCTGAATGAAAAACTGTTTTTT. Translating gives CASTWALRTDLNEKLFF.

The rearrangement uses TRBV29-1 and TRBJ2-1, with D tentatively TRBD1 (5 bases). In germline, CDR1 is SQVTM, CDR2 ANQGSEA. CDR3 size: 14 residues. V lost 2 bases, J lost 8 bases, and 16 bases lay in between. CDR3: CSVERTRSSDEQFF. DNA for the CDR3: TGCAGCGTTGAAAGGACAAGGTCGAGCGATGAGCAGTTCTTC.

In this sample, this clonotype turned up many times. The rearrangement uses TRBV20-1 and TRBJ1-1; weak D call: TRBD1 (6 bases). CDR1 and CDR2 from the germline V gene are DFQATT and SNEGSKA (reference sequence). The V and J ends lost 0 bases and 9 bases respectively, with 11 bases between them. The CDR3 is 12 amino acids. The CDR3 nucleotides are TGCAGTGCTAGAGACGGAGGGGGAAAAGCTTTCTTT. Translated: CSARDGGGKAFF.

The CDR3 DNA reads TGTGCCAGCAGCTTAGATTATGGCGGGGCTGAGACCCAGTACTTC. Translated, it gives CASSLDYGGAETQYF. The V and J genes are TRBV5-6 and TRBJ2-5; TRBD2 is a possible D gene (6 bases). This CDR3 is built from 15 residues. V lost 2 bases and J 5 bases, leaving 16 bases between the germline ends. Germline V lookup: CDR1 SGHDT, CDR2 YYEEEE.

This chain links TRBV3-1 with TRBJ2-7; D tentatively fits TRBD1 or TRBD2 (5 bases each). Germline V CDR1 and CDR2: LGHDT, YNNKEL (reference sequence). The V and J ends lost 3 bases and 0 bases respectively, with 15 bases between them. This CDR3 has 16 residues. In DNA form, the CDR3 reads TGTGCCAGCAGCCATTCCGGGACGGCTAGCTCCTACGAGCAGTACTTC. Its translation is CASSHSGTASSYEQYF.

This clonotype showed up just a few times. The CDR3 here is CASSLGASRDHEQYF. CDR3 in DNA: TGCGCCAGCAGCTTGGGTGCTAGCAGGGACCACGAGCAGTACTTC. V is TRBV5-1 and J is TRBJ2-7; D tentatively reads TRBD1 or TRBD2 (5 bases each). V was clipped by 0 bases and J by 5 bases, with 15 bases between them. This CDR3 spans 15 amino acids. The V gene's germline CDR1 is SGHRS and CDR2 YFSETQ.

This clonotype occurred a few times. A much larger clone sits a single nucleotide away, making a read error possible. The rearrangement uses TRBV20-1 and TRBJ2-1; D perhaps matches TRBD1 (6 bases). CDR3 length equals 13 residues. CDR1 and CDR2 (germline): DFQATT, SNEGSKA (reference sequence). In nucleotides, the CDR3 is TGCAGTGCTAGGGGGACATCATACAATGAGCAGCTCTTC. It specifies CSARGTSYNEQLF.

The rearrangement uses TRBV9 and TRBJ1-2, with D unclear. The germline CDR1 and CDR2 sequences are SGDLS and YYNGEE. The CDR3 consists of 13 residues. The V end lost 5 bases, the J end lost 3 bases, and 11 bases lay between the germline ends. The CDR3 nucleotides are TGTGCCAGCAGTCCCGACCTCTACTATGGCTACACCTTC. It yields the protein CASSPDLYYGYTF.

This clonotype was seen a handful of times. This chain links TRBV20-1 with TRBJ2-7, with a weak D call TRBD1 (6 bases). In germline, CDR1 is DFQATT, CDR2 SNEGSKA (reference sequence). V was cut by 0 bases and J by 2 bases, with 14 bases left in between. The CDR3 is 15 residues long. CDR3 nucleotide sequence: TGCAGTGCTAGAGATCGAACAGGGCACCCCTACGAGCAGTACTTC. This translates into CSARDRTGHPYEQYF.

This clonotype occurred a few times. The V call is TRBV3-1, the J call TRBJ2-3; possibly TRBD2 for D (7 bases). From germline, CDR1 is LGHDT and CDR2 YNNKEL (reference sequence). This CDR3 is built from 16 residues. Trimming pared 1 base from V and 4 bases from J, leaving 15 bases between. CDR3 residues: CASSQGRGGVADTQYF. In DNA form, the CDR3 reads TGTGCCAGCAGCCAAGGGCGAGGGGGGGTGGCAGATACGCAGTATTTT.

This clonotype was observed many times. CDR3 region: CASRLSGTGEVVNEQFF. The CDR3 DNA reads TGTGCCAGCAGGCTCTCCGGGACAGGGGAGGTTGTAAATGAGCAGTTCTTC. This chain links TRBV14 with TRBJ2-1; 10 nucleotides agree with TRBD1. The CDR3 consists of 17 residues. Germline CDR1 and CDR2: SGHDN and FVKESK. The junction had 15 bases not matched to a gene; V was cut back by 6 bases and J by 7 bases.

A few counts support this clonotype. CDR3 DNA: TGTGCCAGCAGGTACACCGCCGTGGATACGCAGTATTTT. Protein product: CASRYTAVDTQYF. This sequence joins TRBV6-5 and TRBJ2-3; D is ambiguous. The germline CDR1 and CDR2 sequences are MNHEY and SVGAGI. This CDR3 spans 13 amino acids. V gave up 6 bases and J gave up 6 bases, with 13 bases separating them.

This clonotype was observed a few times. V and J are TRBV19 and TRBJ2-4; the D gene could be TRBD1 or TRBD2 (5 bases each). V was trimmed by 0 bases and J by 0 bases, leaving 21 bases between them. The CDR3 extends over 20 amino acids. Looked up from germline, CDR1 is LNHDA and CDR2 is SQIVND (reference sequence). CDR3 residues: CASSIDGAPTSRLAKNIQYF. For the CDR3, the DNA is TGTGCCAGTAGTATAGACGGGGCCCCCACTTCTCGTTTAGCCAAAAACATTCAGTACTTC.